This T cell receptor beta chain came from a study of blood T cells in healthy people across ages. The study's findings and limits: Naive CD4+ cell counts and diversity both ran higher in long-lived than in aged donors.

Germline V lookup: CDR1 SGHTA, CDR2 FQGTGA. The germline V and J ends were trimmed by 1 base and 5 bases, with 8 bases remaining between them. The CDR3 has 13 residues. The second PCR ran 7 to 11 cycles with a sample-barcoded 5' primer and J-beta primers. TCRdb recomputed calls from the 5' RACE reads with MiXCR, one row per CDR3 protein. The sample holds about 720,000 distinct CDR3 sequences, approximately 25% seen once. In its sample, this clonotype was seen many times. The antigen is undetermined. This sample also belongs to another study, concerning T cells of mothers and their children.

The chain has TRBV7-3 and TRBJ1-1; D remains unclear. This clonotype originated in a boy between 5 and 17 years old in good health. What was sequenced was blood. The CDR3 spells CASSLIGGTEAFF. The CDR3 region has the DNA TGTGCCAGCAGCTTAATTGGAGGGACTGAAGCTTTCTTT.